These T cell receptor beta chains were read from a single sample in a study of long-term antiretroviral therapy in people with HIV. Clones were read by immunoSEQ multiplex PCR, and TCRdb kept only the in-frame ones, dropping some. In the table there are roughly 20,000 clones, just under 85% of which are singletons. Sequencing was performed on unsorted PBMCs, taken about 4 years after starting antiretroviral therapy. The source is a man aged 18 to 30 with HIV. Each CDR3 is given with its conserved first and last residue. D genes are given only for firm matches. Clone size appears in some rows only: once, few, many, or a class for an expanded clone.

d_gene | abundance | j_gene | v_gene | CDR3aa | CDR3nt
TRBD1 | NA | TRBJ1-4 | TRBV5-4 | CALDRGYEKLFF | TGTGCCCTGGACAGGGGATATGAAAAACTGTTTTTT
NA | NA | TRBJ2-2 | TRBV7-9 | CASSPRWGPNTGELFF | TGTGCCAGCAGCCCCCGGTGGGGCCCGAACACCGGGGAGCTGTTTTTT
NA | NA | TRBJ1-3 | TRBV6-1 | CASSVSDTRNTIYF | TGTGCCAGCAGTGTATCGGACACTAGAAACACCATATATTTT
TRBD1 | NA | TRBJ1-6 | TRBV2 | CASSEQTGSNSPLHF | TGTGCCAGCAGTGAACAGACAGGGAGTAATTCACCCCTCCACTTT
NA | NA | TRBJ1-2 | TRBV4-1 | CASSQEGAGYGYTF | TGCGCCAGCAGCCAAGAGGGGGCAGGATATGGCTACACCTTC
NA | NA | TRBJ1-6 | TRBV11-2 | CASSLELNSPLHF | TGTGCCAGCAGCTTAGAACTGAATTCACCCCTCCACTTT
TRBD1 | NA | TRBJ1-3 | TRBV6-6 | CASSTGTEVSGNTIYF | TGTGCCAGCAGTACCGGGACAGAAGTCTCTGGAAACACCATATATTTT
NA | few | TRBJ1-2 | TRBV9 | CASSVKDHGYTF | TGTGCCAGCAGCGTGAAGGACCATGGCTACACCTTC
NA | NA | TRBJ2-7 | TRBV5-6 | CASSPGYSAGSYF | TGTGCCAGCAGCCCAGGATACAGTGCGGGGTCGTACTTC
NA | NA | TRBJ1-1 | TRBV5-4 | CASSLLEGTEAFF | TGTGCCAGCAGCCTCCTCGAGGGAACTGAAGCTTTCTTT
TRBD2 | NA | TRBJ2-3 | TRBV5-1 | CASSSGTSGGDTQYF | TGCGCCAGCAGCTCGGGGACTAGCGGGGGCGATACGCAGTATTTT
TRBD2 | NA | TRBJ2-2 | TRBV7-3 | CASGSGGLYTGELFF | TGTGCCAGCGGTAGCGGGGGCCTTTACACCGGGGAGCTGTTTTTT
NA | NA | TRBJ2-5 | TRBV9 | CASSAWDEGPITQYF | TGTGCCAGCAGCGCCTGGGACGAAGGGCCGATCACCCAGTACTTC
NA | few | TRBJ2-7 | TRBV7-9 | CASSDSTGGDEQYF | TGTGCCAGCAGCGACAGCACCGGAGGAGACGAGCAGTACTTC
NA | once | TRBJ2-5 | TRBV27 | CASSLFGGETQYF | TGTGCCAGCAGTTTATTTGGGGGAGAGACCCAGTACTTC
TRBD1 | NA | TRBJ1-1 | TRBV19 | CASSPLPDRGNTEAFF | TGTGCCAGTAGTCCCCTTCCGGACAGGGGGAACACTGAAGCTTTCTTT
TRBD2 | NA | TRBJ2-7 | TRBV7-9 | CASTPSSGGSYEQYF | TGTGCCAGCACCCCCTCTAGCGGGGGCTCCTACGAGCAGTACTTC
NA | NA | TRBJ2-3 | TRBV6-5 | CASSYGRDTQYF | TGTGCCAGCAGTTACGGCAGAGATACGCAGTATTTT
NA | NA | TRBJ2-3 | TRBV11-2 | CASSLDRLGVTDTQYF | TGTGCCAGCAGCTTAGATAGGTTAGGGGTTACAGATACGCAGTATTTT
NA | few | TRBJ1-5 | TRBV30 | CALQKDNQPQHF | TGTGCCTTACAAAAGGACAATCAGCCCCAGCATTTT
NA | NA | TRBJ1-2 | TRBV5-8 | CASSLGSGPYGYTF | TGTGCCAGCAGCTTGGGGTCAGGGCCCTATGGCTACACCTTC
NA | NA | TRBJ2-6 | TRBV2 | CASSEGPFVSGANVLTF | TGTGCCAGCAGCGAGGGACCGTTCGTCTCTGGGGCCAACGTCCTGACTTTC
NA | NA | TRBJ1-1 | TRBV5-1 | CASRTLVENTEAFF | TGCGCCAGCAGGACCTTGGTGGAGAACACTGAAGCTTTCTTT
NA | NA | TRBJ2-2 | TRBV7-2 | CASTPRDTGELFF | TGTGCCAGCACCCCCAGGGACACCGGGGAGCTGTTTTTT
NA | NA | TRBJ1-5 | TRBV5-8 | CASSPDDPYGPQHF | TGTGCCAGCAGCCCCGACGATCCGTATGGGCCCCAGCATTTT
NA | NA | TRBJ1-2 | TRBV28 | CASSLRDRYYGYTF | TGTGCCAGCAGTCTCCGGGACCGCTACTATGGCTACACCTTC
NA | NA | TRBJ2-3 | TRBV6-5 | CASRTGGWNTDTQYF | TGTGCCAGCCGAACCGGGGGTTGGAACACAGATACGCAGTATTTT
NA | NA | TRBJ1-3 | TRBV6-1 | CASSEGPTGIAGNTIYF | TGTGCCAGCAGTGAGGGTCCAACAGGGATTGCTGGAAACACCATATATTTT
NA | NA | TRBJ2-3 | TRBV9 | CASSVASAEPDTQYF | TGTGCCAGCAGCGTAGCATCTGCCGAGCCAGATACGCAGTATTTT
NA | NA | TRBJ2-2 | TRBV5-4 | CASSTVPGELFF | TGTGCCAGCAGCACAGTTCCCGGGGAGCTGTTTTTT
NA | NA | TRBJ1-4 | TRBV7-8 | CASSSATNGVTNEKLFF | TGTGCCAGCAGCTCCGCCACCAATGGGGTAACTAATGAAAAACTGTTTTTT
NA | NA | TRBJ2-5 | TRBV9 | CASSLGVEETQYF | TGTGCCAGCAGCCTGGGGGTAGAGGAGACCCAGTACTTC
NA | NA | TRBJ2-2 | TRBV5-4 | CASSLDDLGANTGELFF | TGTGCCAGCAGCTTGGATGATCTGGGGGCTAACACCGGGGAGCTGTTTTTT
NA | NA | TRBJ2-3 | TRBV15 | CATSRDFLFKQVYTQYF | TGTGCCACCAGCAGAGATTTCCTCTTTAAACAAGTGTATACGCAGTATTTT
NA | once | TRBJ2-7 | TRBV6-1 | CASSQLSSYEQYF | TGTGCCAGCAGCCAACTTTCCTCCTACGAGCAGTACTTC
NA | NA | TRBJ1-4 | TRBV7-9 | CASSLDGLNKKLFF | TGTGCCAGCAGCTTAGACGGACTCAATAAAAAACTGTTTTTT
TRBD1 | NA | TRBJ1-1 | TRBV6-1 | CASSEARDRGAFF | TGTGCCAGCAGTGAAGCGAGGGACAGGGGGGCTTTCTTT
NA | few | TRBJ1-1 | TRBV11-2 | CASSLANTEAFF | TGTGCCAGCAGCTTAGCGAACACTGAAGCTTTCTTT
NA | NA | TRBJ1-2 | TRBV7-2 | CASSYPSSPDSYNYGYTF | TGTGCCAGCAGCTACCCTTCTTCCCCGGACAGCTATAACTATGGCTACACCTTC
NA | NA | TRBJ1-6 | TRBV9 | CASSTESGDSPLHF | TGTGCCAGCAGCACCGAATCGGGGGATTCACCCCTCCACTTT
NA | NA | TRBJ1-4 | TRBV7-6 | CASSLYRNEKLFF | TGTGCCAGCAGCTTATACAGAAATGAAAAACTGTTTTTT
NA | NA | TRBJ1-2 | TRBV6-5 | CASRTPTANYGYTF | TGTGCCAGCAGGACCCCGACAGCAAACTATGGCTACACCTTC
NA | NA | TRBJ2-5 | TRBV7-9 | CASSLDISQETQYF | TGTGCCAGCAGCTTAGACATCAGTCAAGAGACCCAGTACTTC
TRBD2 | NA | TRBJ2-1 | TRBV10-2 | CASRPGLAGGNEQFF | TGCGCCAGCAGGCCCGGACTAGCGGGGGGGAATGAGCAGTTCTTC
TRBD1 | NA | TRBJ2-3 | TRBV6-6 | CASSLGQGFGTDTQYF | TGTGCCAGCAGCCTAGGACAGGGGTTTGGAACAGATACGCAGTATTTT
NA | NA | TRBJ1-2 | TRBV5-1 | CASSLEVLGDTYGYTF | TGCGCCAGCAGCTTGGAGGTTTTGGGGGATACCTATGGCTACACCTTC
NA | once | TRBJ1-1 | TRBV10-3 | CAIKTTGVNTEAFF | TGTGCCATCAAGACCACCGGGGTGAACACTGAAGCTTTCTTT
NA | NA | TRBJ1-2 | TRBV2 | CASNKRGGGYGYTF | TGTGCCAGCAACAAAAGGGGGGGCGGCTATGGCTACACCTTC
TRBD1 | NA | TRBJ1-6 | TRBV18 | CASSQTGADSPLHF | TGTGCCAGCTCACAGACAGGGGCGGATTCACCCCTCCACTTT
NA | NA | TRBJ1-2 | TRBV2 | CASSDQGRTAMAGYTF | TGTGCCAGCAGTGACCAAGGGCGGACGGCTATGGCGGGCTACACCTTC
NA | NA | TRBJ2-2 | TRBV14 | CASSKEPNTGELFF | TGTGCCAGCAGCAAGGAGCCGAACACCGGGGAGCTGTTTTTT
NA | NA | TRBJ1-1 | TRBV6-1 | CASSDQGTTEAFF | TGTGCCAGCAGTGACCAGGGAACCACTGAAGCTTTCTTT
TRBD1 | few | TRBJ1-2 | TRBV4-1 | CASSGQGYGYTF | TGCGCCAGCAGTGGACAGGGCTATGGCTACACCTTC
NA | NA | TRBJ1-6 | TRBV14 | CASSPGPRINSPLHF | TGTGCCAGCAGCCCCGGTCCGAGGATTAATTCACCCCTCCACTTT
TRBD1 | NA | TRBJ2-7 | TRBV10-3 | CAISEEGQSSYEQYF | TGTGCCATCAGTGAAGAGGGACAGAGCTCCTACGAGCAGTACTTC
NA | few | TRBJ2-2 | TRBV28 | CASSPRGTGELFF | TGTGCCAGCAGCCCCCGGGGGACCGGGGAGCTGTTTTTT
TRBD1 | NA | TRBJ1-5 | TRBV5-5 | CASSRKPGQANQPQHF | TGTGCCAGCAGCAGAAAACCGGGACAGGCCAATCAGCCCCAGCATTTT
NA | NA | TRBJ1-2 | TRBV2 | CASNIFRASYGYTF | TGTGCCAGCAATATCTTTCGGGCGTCCTATGGCTACACCTTC